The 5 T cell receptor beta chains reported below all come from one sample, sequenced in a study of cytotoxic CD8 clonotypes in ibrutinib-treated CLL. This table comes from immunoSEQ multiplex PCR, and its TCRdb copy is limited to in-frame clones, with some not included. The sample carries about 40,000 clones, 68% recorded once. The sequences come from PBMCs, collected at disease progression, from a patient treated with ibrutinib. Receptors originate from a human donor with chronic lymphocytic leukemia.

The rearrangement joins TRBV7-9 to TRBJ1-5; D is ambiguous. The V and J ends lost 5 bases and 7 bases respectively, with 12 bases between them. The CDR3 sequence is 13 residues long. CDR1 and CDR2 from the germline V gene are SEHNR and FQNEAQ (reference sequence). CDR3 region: CASSTLDGQPQHF. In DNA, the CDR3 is TGTGCCAGCAGCACGCTTGACGGACAGCCCCAGCATTTT.

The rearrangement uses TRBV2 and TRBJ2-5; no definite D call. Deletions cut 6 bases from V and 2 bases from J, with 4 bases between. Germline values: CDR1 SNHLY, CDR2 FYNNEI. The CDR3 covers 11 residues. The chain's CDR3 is CASSVQETQYF. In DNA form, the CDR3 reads TGTGCCAGCAGCGTACAAGAGACCCAGTACTTC.

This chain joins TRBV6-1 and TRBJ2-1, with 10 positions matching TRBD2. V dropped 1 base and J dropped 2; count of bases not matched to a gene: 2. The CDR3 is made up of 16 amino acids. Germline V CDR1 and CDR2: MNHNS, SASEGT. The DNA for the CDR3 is TGTGCCAGCAGTGAAGGTAGCGGGAGGACCTACAATGAGCAGTTCTTC. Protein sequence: CASSEGSGRTYNEQFF.

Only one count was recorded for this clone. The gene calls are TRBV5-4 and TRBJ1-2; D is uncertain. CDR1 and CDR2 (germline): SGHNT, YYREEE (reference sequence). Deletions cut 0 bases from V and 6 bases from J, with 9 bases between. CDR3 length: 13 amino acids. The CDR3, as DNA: TGTGCCAGCAGCTTGGATCGCCGGGATGGCTACACCTTC. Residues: CASSLDRRDGYTF.

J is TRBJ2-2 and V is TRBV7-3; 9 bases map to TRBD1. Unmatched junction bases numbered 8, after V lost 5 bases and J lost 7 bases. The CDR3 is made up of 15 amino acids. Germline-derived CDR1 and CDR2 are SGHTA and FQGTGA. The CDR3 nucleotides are TGTGCCAGCAGCCTCGGGACAGGGAGGGACGGGGAGCTGTTTTTT. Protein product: CASSLGTGRDGELFF.